The clone carrying this T cell receptor beta chain was observed many times. The antigen is undetermined. V was trimmed by 5 bases and J by 1 base, leaving 20 bases between them. This CDR3 has 17 residues. Germline CDR1 reads SEHNR; CDR2 reads FQNEAQ (reference sequence). This specimen comes from a study of CD8 T cells in ankylosing spondylitis. General study findings and limits: Reports of some motif variants in reactive arthritis synovial fluid and blood predate this one. Ankylosing spondylitis blood appeared to carry a characteristic TCR beta motif of roughly eight highly homologous variants. Disease-associated clones were reportedly significantly overrepresented in matched ankylosing spondylitis synovial fluid.

In making TCR beta libraries, quantitative 5'-RACE with molecular barcodes was used. TCRdb used MiXCR to reprocess the 5' RACE reads, holding one entry per CDR3 protein. The sample includes 200,000 to 250,000 distinct CDR3 sequences, about 10% of them seen just once. The sequence derives from a male donor with ankylosing spondylitis or in good health (not recorded which). The chain uses TRBV7-9 and TRBJ1-1, with TRBD1 as a possible D gene (6 bases). Sequencing used blood, either unsorted or a sorted T cell fraction (not recorded which). CDR3 DNA sequence: TGTGCCAGCAGCGAATCGTACGTAGGACAGAGGAACACTGAAGCTTTCTTT. Translating it yields CASSESYVGQRNTEAFF. Full variable domain (outside the CDR3, taken from reference TRBV7-9 and TRBJ1-1): DTGVSQNPRHKITKRGQNVTFRCDPISEHNRLYWYRQTLGQGPEFLTYFQNEAQLEKSRLLSDRFSAERPKGSFSTLEIQRTEQGDSAMYLCASSESYVGQRNTEAFFGQGTRLTVV.